Listed below are T cell receptor beta chains from one sample, sequenced in a study of blood T cell repertoires in COVID-19. This table comes from immunoSEQ multiplex PCR, and its TCRdb copy is limited to in-frame clones, with some not included. The table shows 70,000 to 95,000 clones, with more than 75% occurring only once. The sample was peripheral blood. Every receptor here comes from a woman aged 80 or older with active COVID-19. Each CDR3 is given with its conserved first and last residue. The D gene is left open where the match is weak. The listing skips clone size in some rows; elsewhere it reads once, few, many or a size class.

d_gene: NA; abundance: NA; j_gene: TRBJ1-5; v_gene: TRBV28; CDR3nt: TGTGCCAGCACCAAGGATCTCCGTGGGCATAGCAATCAGCCCCAGCATTTT; CDR3aa: CASTKDLRGHSNQPQHF
d_gene: TRBD1; abundance: NA; j_gene: TRBJ2-7; v_gene: TRBV24-1; CDR3nt: TGTGCCACCAGTGAGACGGGACAGGGGATCTACGAGCAGTACTTC; CDR3aa: CATSETGQGIYEQYF
d_gene: TRBD1; abundance: NA; j_gene: TRBJ2-1; v_gene: TRBV4-3; CDR3nt: TGCGCCAGCAGCCACGCCACCGTAGGACAGGCTTACAATGAGCAGTTCTTC; CDR3aa: CASSHATVGQAYNEQFF
d_gene: NA; abundance: NA; j_gene: TRBJ2-7; v_gene: TRBV28; CDR3nt: TGTGCCAGCAGGGCCGCCACAGGGCCGGAGTACTTC; CDR3aa: CASRAATGPEYF
d_gene: NA; abundance: NA; j_gene: TRBJ2-7; v_gene: TRBV9; CDR3nt: TGTGCCAGCAGCGTAGGCAGCCTTGGGCACGAGCAGTACTTC; CDR3aa: CASSVGSLGHEQYF
d_gene: TRBD2; abundance: NA; j_gene: TRBJ2-1; v_gene: TRBV10-1; CDR3nt: TGCGCCAGCAGTGAGTCGACCCGGGAAGGTGAGCGGGGCAGATACAATGAGCAGTTCTTC; CDR3aa: CASSESTREGERGRYNEQFF
d_gene: TRBD1; abundance: NA; j_gene: TRBJ2-3; v_gene: TRBV7-8; CDR3nt: TGTGCCAGCAGCGCACAGGGGGATACGCAGTATTTT; CDR3aa: CASSAQGDTQYF
d_gene: NA; abundance: once; j_gene: TRBJ1-4; v_gene: TRBV5-1; CDR3nt: TGCGCCAGCAGCTTCGGGATCCGGGGAGAAAAACTGTTTTTT; CDR3aa: CASSFGIRGEKLFF
d_gene: TRBD1; abundance: NA; j_gene: TRBJ1-4; v_gene: TRBV18; CDR3nt: TGTGCCAGCTCTCGGGACAGGAGAGCTGAAAAACTGTTTTTT; CDR3aa: CASSRDRRAEKLFF
d_gene: NA; abundance: NA; j_gene: TRBJ2-5; v_gene: TRBV7-8; CDR3nt: TGTGCCAGCAGCCCCCGACTAGGGGAGACCCAGTACTTC; CDR3aa: CASSPRLGETQYF
d_gene: TRBD2; abundance: NA; j_gene: TRBJ2-5; v_gene: TRBV28; CDR3nt: TGTGCCAGCACTGGGGGACTAGCGGGCTTACAGGAGACCCAGTACTTC; CDR3aa: CASTGGLAGLQETQYF
d_gene: NA; abundance: NA; j_gene: TRBJ1-1; v_gene: TRBV7-9; CDR3nt: TGTGCCAGCAGCTCTAGATATACAACAACGAACACTGAAGCTTTCTTT; CDR3aa: CASSSRYTTTNTEAFF
d_gene: TRBD2; abundance: NA; j_gene: TRBJ2-3; v_gene: TRBV28; CDR3nt: TGTGCCAGCAGTTTAGGGGGACTAGCGGGAGCAGATACGCAGTATTTT; CDR3aa: CASSLGGLAGADTQYF
d_gene: TRBD2; abundance: NA; j_gene: TRBJ2-1; v_gene: TRBV7-3; CDR3nt: TGTGCCAGCAGCTTCCTAGCGGGGTCAGGCTCCTACAATGAGCAGTTCTTC; CDR3aa: CASSFLAGSGSYNEQFF
d_gene: NA; abundance: NA; j_gene: TRBJ1-2; v_gene: TRBV6-6; CDR3nt: TGTGCCAGCAGTACGTATGGGCACTACACCTTC; CDR3aa: CASSTYGHYTF
d_gene: TRBD1; abundance: NA; j_gene: TRBJ2-5; v_gene: TRBV19; CDR3nt: TGTGCCAGTAGTATCGGGACAGGGGGCTGGGAGACCCAGTACTTC; CDR3aa: CASSIGTGGWETQYF
d_gene: TRBD2; abundance: NA; j_gene: TRBJ2-7; v_gene: TRBV5-1; CDR3nt: TGCGCCAGCAGCTCTACTAGCGCCTCCTACGAGCAGTACTTC; CDR3aa: CASSSTSASYEQYF
d_gene: NA; abundance: NA; j_gene: TRBJ2-4; v_gene: TRBV3-1/TRBV3-2; CDR3nt: TGTGCCAGCAGCCAAGATTTTCGGGGGTCCCCCAAAAACATTCAGTACTTC; CDR3aa: CASSQDFRGSPKNIQYF
d_gene: NA; abundance: NA; j_gene: TRBJ1-6; v_gene: TRBV9; CDR3nt: TGTGCCAGCAGCCAACTTGGTAGCTCCTATAATTCACCCCTCCACTTT; CDR3aa: CASSQLGSSYNSPLHF
d_gene: NA; abundance: NA; j_gene: TRBJ2-2; v_gene: TRBV29-1; CDR3nt: TGCAGCGTTGCGGGAGCGACCACCGGGGAGCTGTTTTTT; CDR3aa: CSVAGATTGELFF
d_gene: TRBD1; abundance: NA; j_gene: TRBJ2-5; v_gene: TRBV9; CDR3nt: TGTGCCAGCAGCGCGGGACAGGGAGGTGAGACCCAGTACTTC; CDR3aa: CASSAGQGGETQYF
d_gene: NA; abundance: NA; j_gene: TRBJ2-1; v_gene: TRBV28; CDR3nt: TGTGCCAGCAGGTCCCGGACAGGGAGGGGGACCTCCTACAATGAGCAGTTCTTC; CDR3aa: CASRSRTGRGTSYNEQFF